The table lists the clone carrying this T cell receptor (beta chain) with a few counts. Its specificity is not known. Assay: immunoSEQ multiplex PCR; the TCRdb copy retains only in-frame clones and omits some. Among some 80,000 clones listed, 84% were seen once. Germline V gives CDR1 MNHNS, CDR2 SASEGT. CDR3 size: 13 residues. V lost 8 bases to trimming and J lost 5 bases, with 16 bases between them. These data belong to a study of T cells in localized non-small cell lung cancer. Study outcomes and limitations: Adjacent lung tissue had a median approximately 57 of the top 100 clones found in the tumor.

The source material was peripheral blood, sampled before any cancer treatment. The rearrangement joins TRBV6-1 to TRBJ2-7; D may match TRBD1 or TRBD2 (6 bases each). The receptor comes from a man aged 40 to 70 with stage I lung adenocarcinoma. The CDR3 loop is CASGLVRGDEQYF. The CDR3 region has the DNA TGTGCCAGCGGCTTGGTGAGGGGGGACGAGCAGTACTTC.